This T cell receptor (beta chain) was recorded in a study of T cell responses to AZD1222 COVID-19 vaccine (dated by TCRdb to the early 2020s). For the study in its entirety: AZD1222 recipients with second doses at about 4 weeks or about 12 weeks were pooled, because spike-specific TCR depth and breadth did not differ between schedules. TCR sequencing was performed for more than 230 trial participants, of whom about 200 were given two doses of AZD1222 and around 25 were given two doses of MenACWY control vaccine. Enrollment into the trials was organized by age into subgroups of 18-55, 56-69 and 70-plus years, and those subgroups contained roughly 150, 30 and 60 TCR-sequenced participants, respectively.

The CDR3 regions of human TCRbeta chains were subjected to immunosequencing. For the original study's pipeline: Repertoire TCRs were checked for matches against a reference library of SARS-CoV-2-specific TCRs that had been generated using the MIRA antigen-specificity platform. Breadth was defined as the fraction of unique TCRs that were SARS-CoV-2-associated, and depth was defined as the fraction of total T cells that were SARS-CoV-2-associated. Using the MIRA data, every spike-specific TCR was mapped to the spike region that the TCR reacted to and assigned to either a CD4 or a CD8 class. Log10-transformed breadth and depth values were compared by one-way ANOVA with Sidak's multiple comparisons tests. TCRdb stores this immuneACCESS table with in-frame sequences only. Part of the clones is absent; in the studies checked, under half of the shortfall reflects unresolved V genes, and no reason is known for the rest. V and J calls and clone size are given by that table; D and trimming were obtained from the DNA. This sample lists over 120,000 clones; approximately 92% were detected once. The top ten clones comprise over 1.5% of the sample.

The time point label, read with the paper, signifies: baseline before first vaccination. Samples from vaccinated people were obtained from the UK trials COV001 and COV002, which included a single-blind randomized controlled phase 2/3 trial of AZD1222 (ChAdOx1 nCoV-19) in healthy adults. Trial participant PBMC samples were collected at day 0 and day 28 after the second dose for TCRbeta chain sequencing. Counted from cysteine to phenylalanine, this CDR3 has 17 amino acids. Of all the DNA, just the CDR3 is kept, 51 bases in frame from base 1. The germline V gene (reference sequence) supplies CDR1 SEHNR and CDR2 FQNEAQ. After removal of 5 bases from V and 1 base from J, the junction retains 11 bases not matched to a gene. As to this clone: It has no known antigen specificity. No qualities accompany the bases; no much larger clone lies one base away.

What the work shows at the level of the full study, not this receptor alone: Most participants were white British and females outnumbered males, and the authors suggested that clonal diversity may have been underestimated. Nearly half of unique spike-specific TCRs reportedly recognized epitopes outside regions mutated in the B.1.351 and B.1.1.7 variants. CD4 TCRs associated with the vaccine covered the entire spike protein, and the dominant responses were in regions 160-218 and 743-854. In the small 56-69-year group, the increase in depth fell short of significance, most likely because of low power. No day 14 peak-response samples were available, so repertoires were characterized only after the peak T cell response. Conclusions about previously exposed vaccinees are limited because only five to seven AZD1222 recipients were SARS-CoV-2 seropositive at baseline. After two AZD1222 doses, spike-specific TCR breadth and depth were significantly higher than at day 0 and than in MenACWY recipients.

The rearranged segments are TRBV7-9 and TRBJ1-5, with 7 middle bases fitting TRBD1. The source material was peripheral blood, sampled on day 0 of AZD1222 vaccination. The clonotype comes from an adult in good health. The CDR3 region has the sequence CASSPSTGSGSNQPQHF. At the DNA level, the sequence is TGTGCCAGCAGCCCATCGACAGGGTCAGGCAGCAATCAGCCCCAGCATTTT.